The source of this T cell receptor (beta chain) is a study of early T cells in non-severe SARS-CoV-2 infection. Study details: Sequencing of unsorted whole blood was done on bulk RNA, leaving chains unpaired.

Germline V gene lookup returns CDR1 GTSNPN and CDR2 SVGIG (reference sequence). The CDR3 extends over 15 amino acids. V lost 0 bases and J lost 2; bases outside the gene matches: 5. This clonotype was counted many times. The protocol attached unique molecular identifiers to individual cDNA molecules. In TCRdb, the 5' RACE reads were re-called with MiXCR into one record per CDR3 protein. Among some 45,000 distinct CDR3 sequences listed, under 7.5% were seen once. Input material: whole blood. This TCR was recovered from an adult who was a healthcare worker with PCR-confirmed SARS-CoV-2 infection or an uninfected control (not recorded which). V gene TRBV30 combines with J gene TRBJ2-3; 7 bases match TRBD2. The CDR3 nucleotides read TGTGCCTGGAGTGTACCTAGCGGTTTCACAGATACGCAGTATTTT. This sequence encodes CAWSVPSGFTDTQYF.